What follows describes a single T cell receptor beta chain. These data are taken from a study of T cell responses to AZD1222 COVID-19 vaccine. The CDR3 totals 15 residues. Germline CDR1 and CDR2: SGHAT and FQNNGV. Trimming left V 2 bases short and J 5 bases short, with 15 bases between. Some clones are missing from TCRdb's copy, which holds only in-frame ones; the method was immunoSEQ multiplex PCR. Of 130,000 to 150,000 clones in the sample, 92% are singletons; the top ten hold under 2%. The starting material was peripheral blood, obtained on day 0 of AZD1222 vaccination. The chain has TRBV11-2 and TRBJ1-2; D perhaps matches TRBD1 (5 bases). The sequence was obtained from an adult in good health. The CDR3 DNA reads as TGTGCCAGCAGCTTATATCCCGGGACTCAGTATGGCTACACCTTC. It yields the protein CASSLYPGTQYGYTF. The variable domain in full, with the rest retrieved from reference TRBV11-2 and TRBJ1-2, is EAGVAQSPRYKIIEKRQSVAFWCNPISGHATLYWYQQILGQGPKLLIQFQNNGVVDDSQLPKDRFSAERLKGVDSTLKIQPAKLEDSAVYLCASSLYPGTQYGYTFGSGTRLTVV.